This T cell receptor (beta chain) was retrieved from a study of blood T cells in healthy people across ages. Study-wide points: Roughly linearly, TCR beta diversity per million T cells fell as age increased. When one million T cells were used, diversity estimates were thought to be underestimates.

A J-beta primer mix and a sample-barcoded 5' primer were used in a second PCR of roughly 6 to 12 cycles. Through a template-switch adaptor with 12 random nucleotides, each cDNA molecule received a tag. A single record per CDR3 protein comes from TCRdb applying MiXCR to the 5' RACE reads. This table holds 800,000 to 950,000 distinct CDR3 sequences, approximately 49% found once. Total RNA was extracted at no less than 6 micrograms per sample. Germline V gene lookup returns CDR1 SEHNR and CDR2 FQNEAQ (reference sequence). The CDR3 spans 17 residues. A note on this clonotype: What it recognizes is unknown. A read error may account for a junction end that differs from germline.

V usage is TRBV7-9 and J usage is TRBJ2-1; a weak D match, TRBD2 (6 bases). This receptor was obtained from a young man in good health. The specimen sequenced was blood. CDR3 sequence: CAGSDSSSGGTYNEQFF. The CDR3 nucleotides are TGTGCCGGCAGCGACAGCTCTAGTGGGGGGACCTACAATGAGCAGTTCTTC.